This TCR beta chain was obtained from a study of technical replicates of blood from a few donors. V was clipped by 5 bases and J by 13 bases; unmatched bases: 7. CDR1 is WNHNN, CDR2 SYGVQD, per germline (reference sequence). This CDR3 spans 13 amino acids. The assay was immunoSEQ multiplex PCR, and TCRdb's table has in-frame clones only and misses some. The data show 95,000 to 100,000 clones, with roughly 95% seen just once and approximately 0.2% held by the top ten. V is TRBV10-1 and J is TRBJ2-3, with 12 bases aligning to TRBD2. This clonotype was sampled from a human donor in good health. The sample consisted of T cells isolated from PBMCs. Written as DNA, the CDR3 is TGCGCCAGCAGTACCTCGACTAGCGGGAGAAAGTATTTT. It yields the protein CASSTSTSGRKYF.